Shown below are 3 T cell receptor beta chains from a single sample sequenced in a study of T cell responses to AZD1222 COVID-19 vaccine (TCRdb year 2021). The time point label for this specimen denotes: about 28 days (+/-7) after the second vaccine dose. Library construction relied on the immunoSEQ multiplex PCR assay. TCRdb holds this immuneACCESS table with in-frame rearrangements only. Some clones are missing; in checked studies, unresolved V genes explain under half, and the rest has no known cause. Present in this sample are 60,000 to 90,000 clones, about nine tenths of which were seen just once. The top ten clonotypes cover roughly 18% of the sample. Sample: peripheral blood, taken 28 days after the second AZD1222 dose. The receptors here all came from an adult who received the AZD1222 COVID-19 vaccine.

The chain carries TRBV6-2 or TRBV6-3 and TRBJ2-2; D gene ambiguous. This CDR3 spans 13 amino acids. Germline V CDR1 and CDR2: MNHEY, SVGEGT. The ends were cut back, 2 bases at V and 3 bases at J, with 4 bases in the middle. In DNA form, the CDR3 reads TGTGCCAGCAGTTACAGGGACACCGGGGAGCTGTTTTTT. Its translation is CASSYRDTGELFF.

The count of this clone is one. V usage is TRBV7-2 and J usage is TRBJ2-6, with D uncertain. The CDR3 has 17 amino acids. Germline loops: CDR1 SGHTA, CDR2 FQGNSA. V was pared by 1 base and J by 0 bases, with 10 bases between. CDR3 protein: CASSLGGSSSGANVLTF. CDR3 coding DNA: TGTGCCAGCAGCTTAGGTGGATCCAGCTCTGGGGCCAACGTCCTGACTTTC.

The J gene is TRBJ1-4, the V gene TRBV5-6; 9 positions match TRBD1. Germline V gives CDR1 SGHDT, CDR2 YYEEEE. The ends lost 4 bases at V and 5 bases at J; junction bases unmatched: 3. This CDR3 region has 14 residues. The CDR3 sequence is CASSRTGENEKLFF. Written as DNA, the CDR3 is TGTGCCAGCAGCCGGACAGGGGAGAATGAAAAACTGTTTTTT.